This is a list of T cell receptor beta chains from one sample in a study of blood T cell repertoires in COVID-19. Data came from immunoSEQ multiplex PCR; TCRdb stores just in-frame clones and leaves some out. The sample has roughly 500,000 clones, 88% seen once. Specimen: PBMCs or T cells enriched from blood (not recorded which). These receptors came from a woman between 35 and 50 years old who had recovered from COVID-19. Each CDR3 is given with its conserved first and last residue. Each record gives: J gene, clone size, D gene, V gene, CDR3 protein, CDR3 DNA. A D gene is named only where the DNA matches it firmly. A row's size may be missing; if present it is once, few, many or a size class.

j_call: TRBJ2-7
clone_size: -
d_call: -
v_call: TRBV25-1
cdr3_aa: CASSEEQGRYEQYF
cdr3_nt: TGTGCCAGCAGTGAAGAACAGGGACGGTACGAGCAGTACTTC

j_call: TRBJ2-3
clone_size: -
d_call: -
v_call: TRBV4-2
cdr3_aa: CASSQGALGTDTQYF
cdr3_nt: TGTGCCAGCAGCCAAGGGGCATTGGGCACAGATACGCAGTATTTT

j_call: TRBJ2-7
clone_size: -
d_call: -
v_call: TRBV3-1/TRBV3-2
cdr3_aa: CASSQDPSGEQYF
cdr3_nt: TGTGCCAGCAGCCAAGATCCCAGCGGCGAGCAGTACTTC

j_call: TRBJ2-7
clone_size: -
d_call: -
v_call: TRBV18
cdr3_aa: CASSLHRAYEQYF
cdr3_nt: TGTGCCAGCTCACTGCACAGGGCCTACGAGCAGTACTTC

j_call: TRBJ2-2
clone_size: -
d_call: TRBD2
v_call: TRBV7-8
cdr3_aa: CASSFPRLAPNTGELFF
cdr3_nt: TGTGCCAGCAGCTTCCCAAGACTAGCGCCCAACACCGGGGAGCTGTTTTTT

j_call: TRBJ1-2
clone_size: many
d_call: TRBD1
v_call: TRBV30
cdr3_aa: CAFAQGSYTF
cdr3_nt: TGTGCCTTCGCACAGGGGAGCTACACCTTC

j_call: TRBJ2-7
clone_size: once
d_call: -
v_call: TRBV10-2
cdr3_aa: CASREGMVLQYPSYEQYF
cdr3_nt: TGCGCCAGCAGAGAGGGAATGGTGTTACAGTACCCTTCCTACGAGCAGTACTTC

j_call: TRBJ1-4
clone_size: -
d_call: TRBD1
v_call: TRBV5-1
cdr3_aa: CASSPNRGTGEKLFF
cdr3_nt: TGCGCCAGCAGCCCGAACAGGGGAACGGGTGAAAAACTGTTTTTT

j_call: TRBJ2-7
clone_size: -
d_call: TRBD2
v_call: TRBV13
cdr3_aa: CASSLNSAGAYEQYF
cdr3_nt: TGTGCCAGCAGCTTAAATTCAGCGGGAGCCTACGAGCAGTACTTC

j_call: TRBJ2-5
clone_size: once
d_call: -
v_call: TRBV12-5
cdr3_aa: CASGSGASGQETQYF
cdr3_nt: TGTGCTAGTGGCTCAGGGGCCTCCGGCCAAGAGACCCAGTACTTC

j_call: TRBJ2-7
clone_size: -
d_call: -
v_call: TRBV5-1
cdr3_aa: CASSQGSSYEQYF
cdr3_nt: TGCGCCAGCAGCCAGGGGTCCTCCTACGAGCAGTACTTC

j_call: TRBJ1-3
clone_size: -
d_call: -
v_call: TRBV6-5
cdr3_aa: CASSISRGSGNTIYF
cdr3_nt: TGTGCCAGCAGTATCTCCAGGGGCTCTGGAAACACCATATATTTT

j_call: TRBJ1-2
clone_size: -
d_call: -
v_call: TRBV19
cdr3_aa: CASSIPGSGLWYGYTF
cdr3_nt: TGTGCCAGTTCTATCCCTGGGTCAGGGCTCTGGTATGGCTACACCTTC

j_call: TRBJ1-1
clone_size: -
d_call: -
v_call: TRBV10-2
cdr3_aa: CASKAPGRDTEAFF
cdr3_nt: TGCGCCAGCAAGGCTCCAGGGAGGGACACTGAAGCTTTCTTT

j_call: TRBJ1-4
clone_size: -
d_call: -
v_call: TRBV6-2/TRBV6-3
cdr3_aa: CASSSGQTATNEKLFF
cdr3_nt: TGTGCCAGCAGCTCTGGACAGACTGCCACTAATGAAAAACTGTTTTTT

j_call: TRBJ2-7
clone_size: once
d_call: TRBD2
v_call: TRBV5-6
cdr3_aa: CASSAGLAEAYEQYF
cdr3_nt: TGTGCCAGCAGCGCTGGACTAGCGGAAGCCTACGAGCAGTACTTC

j_call: TRBJ1-1
clone_size: -
d_call: -
v_call: TRBV19
cdr3_aa: CASKELANTEAFF
cdr3_nt: TGTGCCAGTAAAGAGTTAGCGAACACTGAAGCTTTCTTT

j_call: TRBJ1-6
clone_size: -
d_call: -
v_call: TRBV19
cdr3_aa: CASSIDGGRLNSPLHF
cdr3_nt: TGTGCCAGTAGTATTGATGGAGGCAGGCTAAATTCACCCCTCCACTTT

j_call: TRBJ1-2
clone_size: once
d_call: -
v_call: TRBV24-1
cdr3_aa: CATSDSRRGGAEGYTF
cdr3_nt: TGTGCCACCAGTGACTCACGAAGAGGGGGAGCTGAAGGCTACACCTTC

j_call: TRBJ2-1
clone_size: few
d_call: TRBD2
v_call: TRBV5-6
cdr3_aa: CASSHGLAVESYNEQFF
cdr3_nt: TGTGCCAGCAGCCACGGACTAGCCGTGGAATCTTACAATGAGCAGTTCTTC

j_call: TRBJ1-5
clone_size: -
d_call: TRBD1
v_call: TRBV19
cdr3_aa: CASSIAPYRGNQPQHF
cdr3_nt: TGTGCCAGTAGTATAGCCCCTTACAGGGGTAATCAGCCCCAGCATTTT

j_call: TRBJ1-5
clone_size: once
d_call: TRBD1
v_call: TRBV15
cdr3_aa: CATSRDRQGGQPQHF
cdr3_nt: TGTGCCACCAGCAGAGATAGACAGGGAGGACAGCCCCAGCATTTT

j_call: TRBJ2-1
clone_size: -
d_call: TRBD1
v_call: TRBV11-3
cdr3_aa: CASSLFRDRAYNEQFF
cdr3_nt: TGTGCCAGCAGCTTATTCCGGGACAGGGCCTACAATGAGCAGTTCTTC

j_call: TRBJ1-1
clone_size: -
d_call: -
v_call: TRBV6-5
cdr3_aa: CASSYSTGRGTEAFF
cdr3_nt: TGTGCCAGCAGTTACTCGACGGGCAGGGGAACTGAAGCTTTCTTT

j_call: TRBJ2-1
clone_size: -
d_call: TRBD1
v_call: TRBV5-1
cdr3_aa: CASSLLQGVPYNEQFF
cdr3_nt: TGCGCCAGCAGCTTATTACAGGGGGTTCCCTACAATGAGCAGTTCTTC

j_call: TRBJ1-3
clone_size: -
d_call: -
v_call: TRBV7-2
cdr3_aa: CASSLFLYSGTGNTIYF
cdr3_nt: TGTGCCAGCAGCTTATTCCTCTATTCGGGGACTGGAAACACCATATATTTT

j_call: TRBJ2-7
clone_size: -
d_call: -
v_call: TRBV7-2
cdr3_aa: CASSLDPREEQYF
cdr3_nt: TGTGCCAGCAGCTTAGACCCCCGGGAAGAGCAGTACTTC

j_call: TRBJ1-1
clone_size: -
d_call: TRBD1
v_call: TRBV9
cdr3_aa: CASSASTGVRNTEAFF
cdr3_nt: TGTGCCAGCAGCGCCTCGACAGGGGTGAGGAACACTGAAGCTTTCTTT

j_call: TRBJ2-3
clone_size: -
d_call: -
v_call: TRBV9
cdr3_aa: CASSTSADTQYF
cdr3_nt: TGTGCCAGCAGCACCTCCGCGGATACGCAGTATTTT

j_call: TRBJ1-2
clone_size: -
d_call: -
v_call: TRBV11-1
cdr3_aa: CASSLAGGGNYGYTF
cdr3_nt: TGTGCCAGCAGCTTAGCCGGCGGGGGTAACTATGGCTACACCTTC

j_call: TRBJ2-5
clone_size: -
d_call: TRBD2
v_call: TRBV4-2
cdr3_aa: CASSQDSMGLVPQYF
cdr3_nt: TGTGCCAGCAGCCAAGATTCTATGGGACTAGTTCCCCAGTACTTC

j_call: TRBJ2-6
clone_size: -
d_call: -
v_call: TRBV18
cdr3_aa: CASSPPGQRHSGANVLTF
cdr3_nt: TGTGCCAGCTCACCACCGGGGCAGCGACACTCTGGGGCCAACGTCCTGACTTTC

j_call: TRBJ1-2
clone_size: once
d_call: TRBD1
v_call: TRBV18
cdr3_aa: CASSPRLDRAYGYTF
cdr3_nt: TGTGCCAGCTCACCTCGTTTGGACAGGGCGTATGGCTACACCTTC

j_call: TRBJ1-2
clone_size: once
d_call: TRBD1
v_call: TRBV28
cdr3_aa: CASGTGTGEGNYGYTF
cdr3_nt: TGTGCCAGCGGCACCGGGACAGGGGAGGGGAACTATGGCTACACCTTC

j_call: TRBJ2-3
clone_size: once
d_call: -
v_call: TRBV10-3
cdr3_aa: CAISESRDSSTDTQYF
cdr3_nt: TGTGCCATCAGTGAGTCGAGGGACTCCAGCACAGATACGCAGTATTTT

j_call: TRBJ2-7
clone_size: -
d_call: TRBD1
v_call: TRBV19
cdr3_aa: CASSMGTGFYEQYF
cdr3_nt: TGTGCCAGTAGTATGGGGACAGGGTTCTACGAGCAGTACTTC

j_call: TRBJ1-2
clone_size: -
d_call: -
v_call: TRBV20-1
cdr3_aa: CSAREGRGYTF
cdr3_nt: TGCAGTGCTAGGGAGGGACGTGGCTACACCTTC

j_call: TRBJ2-3
clone_size: -
d_call: -
v_call: TRBV7-9
cdr3_aa: CASSPGRERVKDTQYF
cdr3_nt: TGTGCCAGCAGCCCCGGGCGGGAACGGGTTAAAGATACGCAGTATTTT

j_call: TRBJ1-5
clone_size: few
d_call: -
v_call: TRBV5-5
cdr3_aa: CASSLAGGPGWSQHF
cdr3_nt: TGTGCCAGCAGCTTGGCTGGGGGCCCGGGGTGGTCCCAGCATTTT

j_call: TRBJ1-1
clone_size: -
d_call: -
v_call: TRBV5-1
cdr3_aa: CASSLSRVRTEAFF
cdr3_nt: TGCGCCAGCAGCTTAAGCAGGGTGAGGACTGAAGCTTTCTTT